The rows below give T cell receptor beta chains drawn from one sample of a study of blood T cell repertoires in COVID-19. Data came from immunoSEQ multiplex PCR; TCRdb stores just in-frame clones and leaves some out. The table shows hundreds of thousands of clones, with roughly nine tenths occurring only once. What was sequenced was peripheral blood. The receptor source for this set is a man between 60 and 75 years old who had recovered from COVID-19. CDR3s include the opening cysteine and the closing phenylalanine or tryptophan. D genes are given only for firm matches. Clone size is given for some rows only: seen once, a few or many times, or a class if the clone is expanded.

>TRBJ1-6|TRBV14|few|.
CASSQAGAGLGTSPLHF
TGTGCCAGCAGCCAAGCAGGGGCCGGGTTAGGCACTTCACCCCTCCACTTT
>TRBJ2-1|TRBV12-5|.|.
CASGFQSGQLYNEQFF
TGTGCTAGTGGTTTCCAGAGCGGGCAACTCTACAATGAGCAGTTCTTC
>TRBJ2-1|TRBV11-3|.|TRBD2
CASSFSGTNYNEQFF
TGTGCCAGCAGCTTTTCCGGGACTAACTACAATGAGCAGTTCTTC
>TRBJ1-5|TRBV21-1|.|.
CASSGIIANQPQHF
TGTGCCAGCAGCGGAATCATAGCGAATCAGCCCCAGCATTTT
>TRBJ2-7|TRBV5-1|.|TRBD2
CASSLELAGAAYEQYF
TGCGCCAGCAGCTTGGAACTAGCGGGGGCCGCCTACGAGCAGTACTTC
>TRBJ2-1|TRBV3-1/TRBV3-2|.|TRBD2
CASSQDPSGAYNEQFF
TGTGCCAGCAGCCAAGATCCTAGCGGGGCATACAATGAGCAGTTCTTC
>TRBJ2-7|TRBV6-6|.|TRBD1
CASSWPQGQLSYEQYF
TGTGCCAGCAGTTGGCCACAGGGACAGCTCTCCTACGAGCAGTACTTC
>TRBJ1-2|TRBV2|.|.
CASGFVGAGYGYTF
TGTGCCAGCGGGTTTGTAGGGGCAGGGTATGGCTACACCTTC
>TRBJ2-4|TRBV10-3|.|.
CAISESSENIQYF
TGTGCCATCAGTGAGTCGAGCGAAAACATTCAGTACTTC
>TRBJ1-4|TRBV2|few|TRBD1
CASSETGTGDEKLFF
TGTGCCAGCAGTGAGACCGGGACAGGGGATGAAAAACTGTTTTTT